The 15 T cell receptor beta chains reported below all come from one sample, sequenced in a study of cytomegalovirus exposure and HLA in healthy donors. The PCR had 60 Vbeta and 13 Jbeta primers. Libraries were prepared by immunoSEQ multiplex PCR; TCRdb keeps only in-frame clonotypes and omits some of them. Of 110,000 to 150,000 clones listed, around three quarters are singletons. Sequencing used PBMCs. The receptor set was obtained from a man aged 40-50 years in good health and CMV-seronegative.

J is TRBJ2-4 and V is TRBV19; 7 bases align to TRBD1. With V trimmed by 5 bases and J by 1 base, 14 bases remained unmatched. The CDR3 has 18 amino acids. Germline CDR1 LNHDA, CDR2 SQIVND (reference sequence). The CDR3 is CASSLGTEAALAKNIQYF. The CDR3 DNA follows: TGTGCCAGTAGTCTAGGGACAGAGGCAGCCTTGGCCAAAAACATTCAGTACTTC.

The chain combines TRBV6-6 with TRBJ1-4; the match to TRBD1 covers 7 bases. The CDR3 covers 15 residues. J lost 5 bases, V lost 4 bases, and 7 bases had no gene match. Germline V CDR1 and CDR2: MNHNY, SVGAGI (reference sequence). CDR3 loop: CASSWASDRNEKLFF. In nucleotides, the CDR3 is TGTGCCAGCAGTTGGGCGTCGGACAGGAATGAAAAACTGTTTTTT.

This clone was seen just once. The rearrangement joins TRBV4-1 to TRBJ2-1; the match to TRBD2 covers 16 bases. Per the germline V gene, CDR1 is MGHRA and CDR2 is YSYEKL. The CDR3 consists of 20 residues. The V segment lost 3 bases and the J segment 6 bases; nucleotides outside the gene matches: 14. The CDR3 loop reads CASSQEGYGTSGRGGNEQFF. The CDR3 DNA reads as TGCGCCAGCAGCCAGGAGGGCTACGGGACTAGCGGGAGGGGGGGCAATGAGCAGTTCTTC.

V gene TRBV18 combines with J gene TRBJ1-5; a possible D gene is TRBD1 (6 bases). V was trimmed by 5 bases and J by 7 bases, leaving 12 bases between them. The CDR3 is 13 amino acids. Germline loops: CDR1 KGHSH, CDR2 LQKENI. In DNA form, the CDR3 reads TGTGCCAGCTCAGTCGACAGGACGCAGCCCCAGCATTTT. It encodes CASSVDRTQPQHF.

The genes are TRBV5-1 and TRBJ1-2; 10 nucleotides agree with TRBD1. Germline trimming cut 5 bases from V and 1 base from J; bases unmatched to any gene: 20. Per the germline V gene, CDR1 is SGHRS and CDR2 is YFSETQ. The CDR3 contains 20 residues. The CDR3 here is CASRGTGDYARDTYNYGYTF. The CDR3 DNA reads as TGCGCCAGCAGGGGGACAGGGGATTACGCCCGGGACACTTATAACTATGGCTACACCTTC.

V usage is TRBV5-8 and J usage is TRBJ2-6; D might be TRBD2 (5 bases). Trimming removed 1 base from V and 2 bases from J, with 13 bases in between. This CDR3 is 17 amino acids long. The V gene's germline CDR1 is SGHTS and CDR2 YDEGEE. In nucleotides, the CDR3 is TGTGCCAGCAGCTTGCGGGGTGGGTTCCCTGGGGCCAACGTCCTGACTTTC. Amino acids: CASSLRGGFPGANVLTF.

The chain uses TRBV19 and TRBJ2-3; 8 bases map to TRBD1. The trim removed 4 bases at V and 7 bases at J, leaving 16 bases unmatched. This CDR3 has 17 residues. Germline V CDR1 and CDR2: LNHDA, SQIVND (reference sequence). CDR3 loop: CASSSPGTGFSTYTQYF. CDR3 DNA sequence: TGTGCCAGTAGTAGTCCCGGGACAGGATTCTCCACCTATACGCAGTATTTT.

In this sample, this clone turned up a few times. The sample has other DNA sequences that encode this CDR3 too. The CDR3 DNA reads TGTGCCAGCAGCGTAGGAGGCGGCGAGCAGTACTTC. As protein: CASSVGGGEQYF. The chain couples TRBV9 to TRBJ2-7; D remains ambiguous. This CDR3 comprises 12 residues. With 0 bases removed from V and 6 bases from J, the gap between germline ends came to 7 bases. Germline assignment: CDR1 SGDLS and CDR2 YYNGEE.

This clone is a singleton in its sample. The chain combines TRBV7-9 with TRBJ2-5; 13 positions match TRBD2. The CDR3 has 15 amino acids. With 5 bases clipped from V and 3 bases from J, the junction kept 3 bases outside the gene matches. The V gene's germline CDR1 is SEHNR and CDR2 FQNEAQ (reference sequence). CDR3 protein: CASSLGTSGKETQYF. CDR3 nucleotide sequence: TGTGCCAGCAGCCTGGGGACTAGCGGGAAAGAGACCCAGTACTTC. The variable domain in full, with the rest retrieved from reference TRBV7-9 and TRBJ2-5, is DTGVSQNPRHKITKRGQNVTFRCDPISEHNRLYWYRQTLGQGPEFLTYFQNEAQLEKSRLLSDRFSAERPKGSFSTLEIQRTEQGDSAMYLCASSLGTSGKETQYFGPGTRLLVL.

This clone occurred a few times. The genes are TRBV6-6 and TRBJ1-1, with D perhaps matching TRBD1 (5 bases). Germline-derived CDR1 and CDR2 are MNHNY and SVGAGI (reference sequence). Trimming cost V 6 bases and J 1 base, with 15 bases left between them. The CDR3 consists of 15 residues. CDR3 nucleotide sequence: TGTGCCAGCAGGCAACTCGACAGTCAGAACACTGAAGCTTTCTTT. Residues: CASRQLDSQNTEAFF.

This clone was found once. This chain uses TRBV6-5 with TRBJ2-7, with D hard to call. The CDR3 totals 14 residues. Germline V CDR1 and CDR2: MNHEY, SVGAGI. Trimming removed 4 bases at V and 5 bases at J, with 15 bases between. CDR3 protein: CASSLGPGVDEQYF. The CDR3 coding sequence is TGTGCCAGCAGTTTGGGTCCAGGTGTCGACGAGCAGTACTTC.

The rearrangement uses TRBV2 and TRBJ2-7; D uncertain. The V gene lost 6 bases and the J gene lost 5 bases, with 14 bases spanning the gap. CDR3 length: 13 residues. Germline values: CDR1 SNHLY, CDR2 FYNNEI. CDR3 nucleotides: TGTGCCAGCAGCCAACCTTTCCGGGACGAGCAGTACTTC. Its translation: CASSQPFRDEQYF. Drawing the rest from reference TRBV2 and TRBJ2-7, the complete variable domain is EPEVTQTPSHQVTQMGQEVILRCVPISNHLYFYWYRQILGQKVEFLVSFYNNEISEKSEIFDDQFSVERPDGSNFTLKIRSTKLEDSAMYFCASSQPFRDEQYFGPGTRLTVT.

CDR3 protein: CASSQALAGRRTDTQYF. DNA of the CDR3: TGCGCCAGCAGCCAAGCGCTAGCGGGGCGGAGGACAGATACGCAGTATTTT. This chain links TRBV4-1 with TRBJ2-3; TRBD2 agrees at 9 bases. Germline values: CDR1 MGHRA, CDR2 YSYEKL. The CDR3 extends over 17 amino acids. V gave up 1 base and J gave up 3 bases; unmatched junction bases: 8.

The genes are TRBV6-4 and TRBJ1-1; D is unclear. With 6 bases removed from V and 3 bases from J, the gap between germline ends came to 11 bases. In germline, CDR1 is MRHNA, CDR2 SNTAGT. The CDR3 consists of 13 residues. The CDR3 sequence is CASSAGRHTEAFF. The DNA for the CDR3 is TGTGCCAGCAGCGCCGGGAGGCACACTGAAGCTTTCTTT.

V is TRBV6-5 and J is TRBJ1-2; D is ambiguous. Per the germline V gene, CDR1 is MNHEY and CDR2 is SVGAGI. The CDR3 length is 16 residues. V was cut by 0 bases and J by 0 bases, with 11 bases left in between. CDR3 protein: CASSYSRGTTNYGYTF. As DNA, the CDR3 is TGTGCCAGCAGTTACTCGCGGGGTACGACTAACTATGGCTACACCTTC.